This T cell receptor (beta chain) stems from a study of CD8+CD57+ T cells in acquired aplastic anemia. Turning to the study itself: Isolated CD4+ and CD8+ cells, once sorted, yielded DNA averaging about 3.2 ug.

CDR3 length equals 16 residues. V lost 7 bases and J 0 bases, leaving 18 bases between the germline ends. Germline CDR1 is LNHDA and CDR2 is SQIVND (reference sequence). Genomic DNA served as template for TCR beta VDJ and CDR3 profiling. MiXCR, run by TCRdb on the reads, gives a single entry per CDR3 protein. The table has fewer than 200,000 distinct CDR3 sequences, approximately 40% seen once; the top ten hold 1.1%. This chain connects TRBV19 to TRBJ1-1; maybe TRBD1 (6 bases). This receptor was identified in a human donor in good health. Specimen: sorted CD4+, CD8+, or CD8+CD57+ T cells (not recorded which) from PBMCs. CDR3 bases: TGTGCCAGTAATCCCGGGACACCTCTCATGAACACTGAAGCTTTCTTT. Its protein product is CASNPGTPLMNTEAFF.